What follows describes a single TCR beta chain. This sample was taken from a study of response to subunit inactivated influenza vaccine. TCRdb reprocessed the RT-PCR reads with MiXCR, giving one entry per CDR3 protein. The sample lists roughly 570,000 distinct CDR3 sequences, 10% to 15% seen once, with less than 15% in the top ten. CDR3 length: 15 residues. CDR1 is MGHRA and CDR2 is YSYEKL in the germline V gene. Trimming stripped 0 bases from V and 7 bases from J, with 15 bases between. This receptor was obtained from a man over 45 who received an inactivated influenza vaccine. The V gene is TRBV4-1, the J gene TRBJ2-5; D is tentatively TRBD1 or TRBD2 (6 bases each). Sequencing used PBMCs from blood, obtained about 40 days after vaccination. For the CDR3, the DNA is TGCGCCAGCAGCCAAGATCGGGGGCCGACTCGGACCCAGTACTTC. The encoded protein is CASSQDRGPTRTQYF.